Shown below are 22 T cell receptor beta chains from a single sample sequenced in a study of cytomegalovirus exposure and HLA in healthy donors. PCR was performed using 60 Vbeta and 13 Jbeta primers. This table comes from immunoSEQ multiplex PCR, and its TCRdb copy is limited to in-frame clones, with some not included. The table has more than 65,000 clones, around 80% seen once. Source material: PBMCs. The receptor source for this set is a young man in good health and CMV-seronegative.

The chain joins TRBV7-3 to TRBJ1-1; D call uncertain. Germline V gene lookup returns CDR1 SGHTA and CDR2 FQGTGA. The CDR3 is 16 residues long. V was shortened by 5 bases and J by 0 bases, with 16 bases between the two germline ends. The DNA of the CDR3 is TGTGCCAGCAGCCGGGAGGGCAGTTTCATGAACACTGAAGCTTTCTTT. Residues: CASSREGSFMNTEAFF. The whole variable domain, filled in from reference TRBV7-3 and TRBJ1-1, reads GAGVSQTPSNKVTEKGKYVELRCDPISGHTALYWYRQSLGQGPEFLIYFQGTGAADDSGLPNDRFFAVRPEGSVSTLKIQRTERGDSAVYLCASSREGSFMNTEAFFGQGTRLTVV.

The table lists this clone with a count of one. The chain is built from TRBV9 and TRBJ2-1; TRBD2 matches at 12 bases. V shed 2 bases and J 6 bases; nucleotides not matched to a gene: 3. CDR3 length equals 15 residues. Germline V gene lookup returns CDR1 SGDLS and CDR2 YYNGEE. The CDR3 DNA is TGTGCCAGCAGCGTCCTAGCGGGGGGGCTCAATGAGCAGTTCTTC. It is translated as CASSVLAGGLNEQFF.

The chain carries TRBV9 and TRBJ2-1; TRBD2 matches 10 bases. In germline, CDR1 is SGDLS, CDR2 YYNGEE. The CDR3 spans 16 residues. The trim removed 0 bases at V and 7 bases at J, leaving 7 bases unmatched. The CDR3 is CASSVGLAGASNEQFF. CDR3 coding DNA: TGTGCCAGCAGCGTAGGACTAGCGGGCGCCTCGAATGAGCAGTTCTTC.

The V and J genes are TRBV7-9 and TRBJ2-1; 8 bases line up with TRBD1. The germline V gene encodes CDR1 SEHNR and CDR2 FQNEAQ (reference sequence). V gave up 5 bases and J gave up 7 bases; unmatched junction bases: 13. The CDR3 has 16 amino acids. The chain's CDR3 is CASSPRRRQGRNEQFF. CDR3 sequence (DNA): TGTGCCAGCAGCCCAAGACGTCGACAGGGGAGAAATGAGCAGTTCTTC.

CDR3 DNA sequence: TGTGCCAGCAGCTTTGACAGGGCGGCCGCTGAAGCTTTCTTT. This translates into CASSFDRAAAEAFF. V and J are TRBV5-6 and TRBJ1-1, with 7 bases that match TRBD1. V lost 2 bases to trimming and J lost 6 bases; unmatched junction nucleotides: 7. Germline CDR1 and CDR2: SGHDT and YYEEEE. The CDR3 is 14 residues long. The whole variable domain, filled in from reference TRBV5-6 and TRBJ1-1, reads DAGVTQSPTHLIKTRGQQVTLRCSPKSGHDTVSWYQQALGQGPQFIFQYYEEEERQRGNFPDRFSGHQFPNYSSELNVNALLLGDSALYLCASSFDRAAAEAFFGQGTRLTVV.

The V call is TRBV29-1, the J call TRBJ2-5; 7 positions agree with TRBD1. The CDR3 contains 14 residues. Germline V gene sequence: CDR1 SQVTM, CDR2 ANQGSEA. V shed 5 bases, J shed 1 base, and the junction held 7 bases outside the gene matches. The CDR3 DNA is TGCAGCGTTCAAAAAGGGGACAGCCAAGAGACCCAGTACTTC. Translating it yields CSVQKGDSQETQYF. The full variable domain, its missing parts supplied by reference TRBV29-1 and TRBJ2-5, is SAVISQKPSRDICQRGTSLTIQCQVDSQVTMMFWYRQQPGQSLTLIATANQGSEATYESGFVIDKFPISRPNLTFSTLTVSNMSPEDSSIYLCSVQKGDSQETQYFGPGTRLLVL.

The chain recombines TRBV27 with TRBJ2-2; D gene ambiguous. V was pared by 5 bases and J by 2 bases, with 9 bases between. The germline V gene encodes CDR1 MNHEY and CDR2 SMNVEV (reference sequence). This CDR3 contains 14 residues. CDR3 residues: CASSKQLNTGELFF. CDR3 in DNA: TGTGCCAGCAGTAAACAGCTAAACACCGGGGAGCTGTTTTTT.

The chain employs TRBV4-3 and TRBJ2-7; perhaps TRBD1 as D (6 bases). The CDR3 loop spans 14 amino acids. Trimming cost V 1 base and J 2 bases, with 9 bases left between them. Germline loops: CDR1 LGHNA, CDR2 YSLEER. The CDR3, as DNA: TGCGCCAGCAGCCAAGGGACAGCCCCCTACGAGCAGTACTTC. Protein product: CASSQGTAPYEQYF.

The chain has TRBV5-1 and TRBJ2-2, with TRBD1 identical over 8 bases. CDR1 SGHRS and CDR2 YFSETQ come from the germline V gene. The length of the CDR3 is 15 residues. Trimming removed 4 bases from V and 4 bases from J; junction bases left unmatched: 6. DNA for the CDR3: TGCGCCAGCAGCCTCGACAGGGGTATCACCGGGGAGCTGTTTTTT. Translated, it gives CASSLDRGITGELFF.

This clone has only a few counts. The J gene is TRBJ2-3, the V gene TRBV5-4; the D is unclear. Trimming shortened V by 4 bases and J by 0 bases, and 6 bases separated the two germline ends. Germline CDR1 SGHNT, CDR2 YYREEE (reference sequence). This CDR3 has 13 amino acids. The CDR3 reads CASSPVSTDTQYF. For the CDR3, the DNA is TGTGCCAGCAGCCCCGTTAGCACAGATACGCAGTATTTT.

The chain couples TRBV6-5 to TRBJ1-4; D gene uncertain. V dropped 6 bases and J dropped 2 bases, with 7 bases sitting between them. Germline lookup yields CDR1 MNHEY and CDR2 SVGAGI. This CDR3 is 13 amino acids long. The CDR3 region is CASSPGTNEKLFF. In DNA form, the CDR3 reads TGTGCCAGCAGCCCCGGGACTAATGAAAAACTGTTTTTT.

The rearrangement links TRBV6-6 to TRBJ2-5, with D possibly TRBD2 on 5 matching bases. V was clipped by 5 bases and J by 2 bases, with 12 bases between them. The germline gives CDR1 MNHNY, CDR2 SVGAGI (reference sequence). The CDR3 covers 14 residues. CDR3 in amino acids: CASSRGRGQETQYF. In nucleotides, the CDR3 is TGTGCCAGCAGTCGTGGACGGGGTCAAGAGACCCAGTACTTC.

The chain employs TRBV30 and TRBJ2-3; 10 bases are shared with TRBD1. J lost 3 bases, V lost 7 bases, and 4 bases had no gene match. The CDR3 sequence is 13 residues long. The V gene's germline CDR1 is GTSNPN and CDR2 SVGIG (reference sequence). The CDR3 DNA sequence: TGTGCCTTCGCGGGACAGGGGACAGATACGCAGTATTTT. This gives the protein CAFAGQGTDTQYF.

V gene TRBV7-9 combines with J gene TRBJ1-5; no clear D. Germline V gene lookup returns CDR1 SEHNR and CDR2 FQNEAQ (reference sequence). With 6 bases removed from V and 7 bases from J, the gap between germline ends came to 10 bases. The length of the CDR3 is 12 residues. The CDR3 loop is CASSTYHQPQHF. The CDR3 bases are TGTGCCAGCAGTACTTATCACCAGCCCCAGCATTTT.

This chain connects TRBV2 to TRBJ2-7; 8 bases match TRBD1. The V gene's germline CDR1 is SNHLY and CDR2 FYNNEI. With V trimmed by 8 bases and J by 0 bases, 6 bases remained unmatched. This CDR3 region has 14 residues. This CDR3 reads CASLQGQVSYEQYF. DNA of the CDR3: TGTGCCAGCCTACAGGGACAGGTCTCCTACGAGCAGTACTTC.

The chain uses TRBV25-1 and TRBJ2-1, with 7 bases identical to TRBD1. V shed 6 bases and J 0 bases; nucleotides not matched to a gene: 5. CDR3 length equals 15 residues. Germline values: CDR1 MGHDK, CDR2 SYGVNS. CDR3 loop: CASRETGSSYNEQFF. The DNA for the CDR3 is TGTGCCAGCAGAGAGACAGGGAGCTCCTACAATGAGCAGTTCTTC.

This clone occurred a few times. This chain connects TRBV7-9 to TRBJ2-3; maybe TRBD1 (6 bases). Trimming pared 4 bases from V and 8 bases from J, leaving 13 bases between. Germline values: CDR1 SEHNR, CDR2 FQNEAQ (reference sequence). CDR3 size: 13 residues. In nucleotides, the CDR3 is TGTGCCAGCAGCTCCCCAGGACAGCCTACGCAGTATTTT. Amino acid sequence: CASSSPGQPTQYF.

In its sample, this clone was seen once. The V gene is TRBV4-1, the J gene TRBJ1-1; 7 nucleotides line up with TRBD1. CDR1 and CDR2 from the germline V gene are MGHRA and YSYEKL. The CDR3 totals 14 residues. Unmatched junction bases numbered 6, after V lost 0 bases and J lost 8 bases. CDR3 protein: CASSQDPGGGEAFF. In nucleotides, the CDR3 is TGCGCCAGCAGCCAAGATCCAGGAGGGGGCGAAGCTTTCTTT.

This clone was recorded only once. The chain's CDR3 is CASSPPPGGANSYEQYF. The CDR3 DNA reads as TGTGCCAGCAGCCCCCCGCCGGGGGGCGCAAACTCCTACGAGCAGTACTTC. The V and J genes are TRBV7-2 and TRBJ2-7; tentatively, D is TRBD2 (7 bases). This CDR3 contains 17 residues. In germline, CDR1 is SGHTA, CDR2 FQGNSA. The V end was cut by 5 bases, the J end by 0 bases, with 20 bases between.

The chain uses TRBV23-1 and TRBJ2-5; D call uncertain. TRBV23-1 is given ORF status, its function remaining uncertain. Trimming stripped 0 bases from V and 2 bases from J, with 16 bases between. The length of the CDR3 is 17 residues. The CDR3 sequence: CASSQSIVAECQETQYF. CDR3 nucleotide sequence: TGCGCCAGCAGTCAATCGATCGTGGCAGAATGTCAAGAGACCCAGTACTTC.

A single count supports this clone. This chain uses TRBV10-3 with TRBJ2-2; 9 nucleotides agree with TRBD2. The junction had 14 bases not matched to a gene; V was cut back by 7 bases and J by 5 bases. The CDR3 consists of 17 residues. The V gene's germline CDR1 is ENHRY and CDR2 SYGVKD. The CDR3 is CAIMGSGGRAETGELFF. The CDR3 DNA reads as TGTGCCATCATGGGAAGTGGCGGGAGGGCAGAGACCGGGGAGCTGTTTTTT.

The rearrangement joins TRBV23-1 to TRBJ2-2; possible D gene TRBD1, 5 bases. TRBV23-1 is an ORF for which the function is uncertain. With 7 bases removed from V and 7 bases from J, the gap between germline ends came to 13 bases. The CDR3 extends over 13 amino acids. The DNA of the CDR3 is TGCGCCAGCATTTATCAGGGTGTCGGGGAGCTGTTTTTT. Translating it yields CASIYQGVGELFF.